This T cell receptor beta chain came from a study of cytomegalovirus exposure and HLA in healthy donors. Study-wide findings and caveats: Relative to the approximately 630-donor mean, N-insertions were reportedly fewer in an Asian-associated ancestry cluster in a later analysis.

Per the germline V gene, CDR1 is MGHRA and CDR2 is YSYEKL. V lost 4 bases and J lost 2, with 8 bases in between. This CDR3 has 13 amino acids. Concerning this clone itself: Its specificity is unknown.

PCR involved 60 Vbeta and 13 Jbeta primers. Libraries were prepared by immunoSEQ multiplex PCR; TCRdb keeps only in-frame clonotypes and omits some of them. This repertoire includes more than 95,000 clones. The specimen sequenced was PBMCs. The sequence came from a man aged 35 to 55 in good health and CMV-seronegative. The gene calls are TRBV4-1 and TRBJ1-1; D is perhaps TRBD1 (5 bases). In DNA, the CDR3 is TGCGCCAGCAGCCGGACACTTAACACTGAAGCTTTCTTT. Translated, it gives CASSRTLNTEAFF.